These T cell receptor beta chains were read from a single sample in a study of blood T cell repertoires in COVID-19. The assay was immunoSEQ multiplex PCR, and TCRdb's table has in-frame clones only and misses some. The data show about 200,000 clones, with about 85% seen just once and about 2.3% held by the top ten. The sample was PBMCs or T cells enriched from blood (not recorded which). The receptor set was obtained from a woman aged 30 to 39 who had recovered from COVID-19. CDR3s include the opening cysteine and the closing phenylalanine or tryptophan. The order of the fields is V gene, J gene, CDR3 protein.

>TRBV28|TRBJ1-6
CASSILGTGNSPLHF
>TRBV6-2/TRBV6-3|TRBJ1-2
CASSMRYQGERGYTF
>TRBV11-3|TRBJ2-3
CASSQGWGGNTDTQYF
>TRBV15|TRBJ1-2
CATSREAGRDGYTF
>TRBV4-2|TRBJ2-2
CASSHLGLEGVGELFF
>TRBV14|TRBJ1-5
CASSRTVNQPQHF
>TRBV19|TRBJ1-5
CASSKGGNQPQHF
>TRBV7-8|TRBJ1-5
CASRSGGNQPQHF
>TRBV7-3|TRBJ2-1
CASSSGLADNEQFF
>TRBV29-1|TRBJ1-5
CSVTQGASQPQHF
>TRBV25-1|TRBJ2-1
CASSPIWGGATEQFF
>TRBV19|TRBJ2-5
CASRAQGQETQYF
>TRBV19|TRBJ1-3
CATVLTAASGNTIYF
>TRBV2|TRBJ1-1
CASSGVGPLATEAFF
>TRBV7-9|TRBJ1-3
CASSFTGDTIYF
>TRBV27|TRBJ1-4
CASSRRDRVEKLFF
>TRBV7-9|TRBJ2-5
CAARRLAGAQETQYF
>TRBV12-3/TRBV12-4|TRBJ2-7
CASRSGTLEQYF
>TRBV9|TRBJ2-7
CASSAPRAEQYF
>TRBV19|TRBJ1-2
CASTDVAAYGYTF
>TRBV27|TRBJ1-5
CASSLFGGSSYSNQPQHF
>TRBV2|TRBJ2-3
CASRQVADTQYF
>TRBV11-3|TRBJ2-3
CASSLVIAGGPAVNTQYF
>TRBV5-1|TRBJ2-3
CASSLAPPVATDTQYF
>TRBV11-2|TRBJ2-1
CASSLVAGEGEQFF
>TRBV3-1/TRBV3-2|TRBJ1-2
CASSRDSPNYGYTF
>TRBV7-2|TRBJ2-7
CASSWGLAGTYEQYF
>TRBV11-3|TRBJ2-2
CASSLGLNTGELFF
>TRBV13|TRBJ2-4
CASSLAQVKNIQYF
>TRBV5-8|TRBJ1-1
CASSTDRGTLNTEAFF
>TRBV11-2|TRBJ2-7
CATSRVVVQYF
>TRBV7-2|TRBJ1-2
CASSFTAGLTYGYTF
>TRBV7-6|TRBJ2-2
CASSLPGSGELFF
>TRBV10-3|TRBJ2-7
CAISDPGTSSSYEQYF
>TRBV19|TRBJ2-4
CASSIGAKNIQYF
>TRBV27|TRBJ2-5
CASSPSLLAGGVETQYF
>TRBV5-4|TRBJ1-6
CASSLPGENSPLHF
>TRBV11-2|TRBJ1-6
CASSLDTGVTSPLHF
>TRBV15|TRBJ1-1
CATSRDEGMGTEAFF
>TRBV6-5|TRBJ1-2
CASSYKDTRSRYTF
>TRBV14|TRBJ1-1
CASSRYRNTEAFF
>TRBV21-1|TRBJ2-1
CASSTPGLDCDNEQFF
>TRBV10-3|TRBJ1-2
CAITPTGGDNYGYTF
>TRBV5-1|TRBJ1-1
CASTGGNTEAFF
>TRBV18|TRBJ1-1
CASSPLDRFVTEAFF
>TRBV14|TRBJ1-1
CASSQRTGGTFF
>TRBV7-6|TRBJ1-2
CASSPEQGGIKGYTF
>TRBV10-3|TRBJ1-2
CAISELTGKGYTF
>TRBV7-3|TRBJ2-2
CASSLGGQGATGELFF
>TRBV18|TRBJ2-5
CASSPGNSGTLGTQYF
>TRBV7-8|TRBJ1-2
CASSLAGAYGYTF
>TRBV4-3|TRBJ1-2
CASSPQEGYGYTF
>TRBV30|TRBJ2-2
CAWDQGDGELFF
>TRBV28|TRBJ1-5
CASSLGGVGNQPQHF
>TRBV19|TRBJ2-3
CASTRGTSGWNTQYF
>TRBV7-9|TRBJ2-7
CASSPWPGLASYEQYF
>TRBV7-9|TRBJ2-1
CASSSGTWTGPYNEQFF